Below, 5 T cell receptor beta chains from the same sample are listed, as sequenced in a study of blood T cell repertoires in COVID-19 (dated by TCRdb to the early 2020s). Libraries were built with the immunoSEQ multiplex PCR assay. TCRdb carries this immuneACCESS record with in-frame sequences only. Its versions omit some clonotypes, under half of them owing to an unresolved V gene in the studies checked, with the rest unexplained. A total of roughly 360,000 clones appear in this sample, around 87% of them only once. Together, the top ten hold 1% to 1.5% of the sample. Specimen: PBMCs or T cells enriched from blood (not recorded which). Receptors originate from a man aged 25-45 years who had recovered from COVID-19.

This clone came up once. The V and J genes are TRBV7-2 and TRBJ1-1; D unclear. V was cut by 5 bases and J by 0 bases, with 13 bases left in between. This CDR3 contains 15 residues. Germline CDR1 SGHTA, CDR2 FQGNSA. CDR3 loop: CASSPGPGMNTEAFF. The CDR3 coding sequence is TGTGCCAGCAGCCCAGGCCCGGGGATGAACACTGAAGCTTTCTTT.

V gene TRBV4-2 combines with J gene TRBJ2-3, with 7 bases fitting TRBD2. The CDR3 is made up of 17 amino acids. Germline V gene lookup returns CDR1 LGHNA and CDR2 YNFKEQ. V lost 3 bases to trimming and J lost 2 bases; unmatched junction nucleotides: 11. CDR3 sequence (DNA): TGTGCCAGCAGCCATCCCGGAGGCGGGGGATTCACAGATACGCAGTATTTT. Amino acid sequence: CASSHPGGGGFTDTQYF.

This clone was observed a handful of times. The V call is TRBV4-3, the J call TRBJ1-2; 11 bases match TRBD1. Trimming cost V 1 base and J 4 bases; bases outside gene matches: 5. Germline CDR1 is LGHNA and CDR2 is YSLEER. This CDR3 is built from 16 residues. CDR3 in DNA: TGCGCCAGCAGCCAAGGTTTAGGGACAGGGGGCTATGGCTACACCTTC. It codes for CASSQGLGTGGYGYTF.

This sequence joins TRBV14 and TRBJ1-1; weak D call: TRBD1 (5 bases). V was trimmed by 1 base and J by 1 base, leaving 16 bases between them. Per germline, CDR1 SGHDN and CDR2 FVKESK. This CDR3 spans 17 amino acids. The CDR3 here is CASSQVARLGRNTEAFF. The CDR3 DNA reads TGTGCCAGCAGCCAAGTTGCACGCTTGGGGCGGAACACTGAAGCTTTCTTT.

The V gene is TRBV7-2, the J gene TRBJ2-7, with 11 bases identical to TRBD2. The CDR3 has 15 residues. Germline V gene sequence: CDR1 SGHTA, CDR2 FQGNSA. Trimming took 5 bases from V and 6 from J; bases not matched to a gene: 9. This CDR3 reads CASSTQGLAGGEQYF. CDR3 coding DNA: TGTGCCAGCAGCACTCAGGGGCTAGCGGGGGGCGAGCAGTACTTC. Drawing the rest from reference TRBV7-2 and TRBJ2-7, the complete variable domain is GAGVSQSPSNKVTEKGKDVELRCDPISGHTALYWYRQSLGQGLEFLIYFQGNSAPDKSGLPSDRFSAERTGGSVSTLTIQRTQQEDSAVYLCASSTQGLAGGEQYFGPGTRLTVT.